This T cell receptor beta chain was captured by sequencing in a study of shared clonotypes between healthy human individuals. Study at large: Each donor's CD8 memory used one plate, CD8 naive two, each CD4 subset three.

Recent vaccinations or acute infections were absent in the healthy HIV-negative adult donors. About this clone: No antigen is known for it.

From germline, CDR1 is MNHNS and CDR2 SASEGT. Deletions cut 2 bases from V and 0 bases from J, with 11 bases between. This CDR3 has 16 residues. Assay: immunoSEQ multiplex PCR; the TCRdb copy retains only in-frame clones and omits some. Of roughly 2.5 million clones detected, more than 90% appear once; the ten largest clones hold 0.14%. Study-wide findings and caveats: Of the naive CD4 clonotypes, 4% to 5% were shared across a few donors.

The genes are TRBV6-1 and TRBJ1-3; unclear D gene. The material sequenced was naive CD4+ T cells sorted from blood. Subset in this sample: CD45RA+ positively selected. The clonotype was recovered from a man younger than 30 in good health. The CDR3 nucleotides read TGTGCCAGCAGTGAATTGACACAAATCTCTGGAAACACCATATATTTT. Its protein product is CASSELTQISGNTIYF.